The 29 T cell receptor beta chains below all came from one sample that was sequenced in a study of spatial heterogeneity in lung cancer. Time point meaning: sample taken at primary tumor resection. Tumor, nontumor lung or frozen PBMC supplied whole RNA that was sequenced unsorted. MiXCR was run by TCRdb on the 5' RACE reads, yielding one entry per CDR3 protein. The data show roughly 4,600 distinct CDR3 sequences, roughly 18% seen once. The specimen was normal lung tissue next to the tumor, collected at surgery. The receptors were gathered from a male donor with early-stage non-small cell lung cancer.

This chain's CDR3 is CASTPSGGGGETQYF. The CDR3 DNA sequence: TGCGCCAGCACCCCGTCCGGGGGAGGGGGAGAGACCCAGTACTTC. The chain joins TRBV5-1 to TRBJ2-5, with D perhaps matching TRBD2 (7 bases). Per germline, CDR1 SGHRS and CDR2 YFSETQ. V gave up 6 bases and J gave up 4 bases, with 19 bases separating them. The CDR3 loop spans 15 amino acids.

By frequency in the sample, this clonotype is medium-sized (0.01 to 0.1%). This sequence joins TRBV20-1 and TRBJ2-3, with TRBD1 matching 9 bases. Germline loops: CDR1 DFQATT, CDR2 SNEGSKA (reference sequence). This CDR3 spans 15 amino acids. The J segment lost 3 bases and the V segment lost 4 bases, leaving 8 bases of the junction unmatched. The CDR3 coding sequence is TGCAGTGCTAAGGGACAGGGAAAGGGGACAGATACGCAGTATTTT. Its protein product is CSAKGQGKGTDTQYF.

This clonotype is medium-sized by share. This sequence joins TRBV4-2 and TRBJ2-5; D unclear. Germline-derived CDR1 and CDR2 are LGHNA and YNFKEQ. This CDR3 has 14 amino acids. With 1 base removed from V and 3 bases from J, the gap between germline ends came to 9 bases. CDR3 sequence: CASSQGTRKETQYF. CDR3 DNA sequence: TGTGCCAGCAGCCAAGGAACACGAAAAGAGACCCAGTACTTC.

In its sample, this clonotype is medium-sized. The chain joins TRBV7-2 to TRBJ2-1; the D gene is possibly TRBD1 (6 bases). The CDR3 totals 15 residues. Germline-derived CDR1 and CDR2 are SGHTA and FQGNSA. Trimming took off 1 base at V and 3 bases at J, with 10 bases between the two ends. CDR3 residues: CASSLEGVLYNEQFF. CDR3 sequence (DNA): TGTGCCAGCAGCTTAGAGGGGGTCCTCTACAATGAGCAGTTCTTC.

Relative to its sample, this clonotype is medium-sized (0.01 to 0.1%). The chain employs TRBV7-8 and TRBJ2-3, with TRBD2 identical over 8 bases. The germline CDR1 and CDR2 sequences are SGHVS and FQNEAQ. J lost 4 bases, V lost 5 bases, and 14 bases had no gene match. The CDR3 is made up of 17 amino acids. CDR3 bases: TGTGCCAGCAGCCGTCCCCCCGGGGGGGGATTGTCAGATACGCAGTATTTT. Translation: CASSRPPGGGLSDTQYF.

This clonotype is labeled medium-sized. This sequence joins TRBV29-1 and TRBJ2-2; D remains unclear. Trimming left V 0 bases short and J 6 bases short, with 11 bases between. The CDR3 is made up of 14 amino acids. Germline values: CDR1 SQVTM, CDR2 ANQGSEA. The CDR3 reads CSVEDPRRPGELFF. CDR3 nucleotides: TGCAGCGTTGAAGATCCCCGGAGACCCGGGGAGCTGTTTTTT.

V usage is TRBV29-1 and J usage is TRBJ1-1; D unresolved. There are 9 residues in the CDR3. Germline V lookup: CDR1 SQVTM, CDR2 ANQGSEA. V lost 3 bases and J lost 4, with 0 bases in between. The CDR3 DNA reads TGCAGCGTTGACACTGAAGCTTTCTTT. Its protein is CSVDTEAFF.

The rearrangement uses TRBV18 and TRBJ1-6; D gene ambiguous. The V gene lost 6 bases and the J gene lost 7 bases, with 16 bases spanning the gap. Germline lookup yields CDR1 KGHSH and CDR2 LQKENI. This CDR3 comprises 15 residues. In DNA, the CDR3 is TGTGCCAGCTCCCCTCAGGTCACCGTGAATTCACCCCTCCACTTT. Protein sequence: CASSPQVTVNSPLHF.

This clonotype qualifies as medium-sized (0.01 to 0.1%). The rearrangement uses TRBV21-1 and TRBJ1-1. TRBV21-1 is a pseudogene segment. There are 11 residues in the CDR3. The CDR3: CASSKDPPAGF. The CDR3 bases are TGTGCCAGCAGCAAAGACCCACCCGCGGGGTTT.

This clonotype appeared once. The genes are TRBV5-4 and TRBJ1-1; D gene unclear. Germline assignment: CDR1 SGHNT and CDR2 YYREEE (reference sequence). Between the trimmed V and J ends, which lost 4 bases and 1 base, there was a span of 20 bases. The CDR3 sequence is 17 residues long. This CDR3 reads CASSPGAGREGNTEAFF. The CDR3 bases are TGTGCCAGCAGCCCCGGAGCCGGCCGGGAAGGGAACACTGAAGCTTTCTTT.

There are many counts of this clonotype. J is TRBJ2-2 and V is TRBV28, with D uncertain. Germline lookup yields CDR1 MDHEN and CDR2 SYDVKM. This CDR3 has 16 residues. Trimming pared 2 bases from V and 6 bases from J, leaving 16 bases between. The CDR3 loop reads CASSLVPLTRPGELFF. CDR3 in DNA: TGTGCCAGCAGTTTAGTCCCCCTCACACGGCCCGGGGAGCTGTTTTTT.

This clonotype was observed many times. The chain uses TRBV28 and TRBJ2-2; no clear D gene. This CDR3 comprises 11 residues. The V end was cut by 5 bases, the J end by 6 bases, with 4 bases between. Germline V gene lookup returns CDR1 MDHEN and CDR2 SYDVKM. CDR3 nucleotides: TGTGCCAGCAGTGCCCCCGGGGAGCTGTTTTTT. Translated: CASSAPGELFF.

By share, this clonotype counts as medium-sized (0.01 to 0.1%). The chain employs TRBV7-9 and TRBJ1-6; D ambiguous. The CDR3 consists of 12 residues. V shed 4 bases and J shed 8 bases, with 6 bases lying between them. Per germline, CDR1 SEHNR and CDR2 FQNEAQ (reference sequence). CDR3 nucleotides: TGTGCCAGCAGCTCAAGTTATTCACCCCTCCACTTT. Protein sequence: CASSSSYSPLHF.

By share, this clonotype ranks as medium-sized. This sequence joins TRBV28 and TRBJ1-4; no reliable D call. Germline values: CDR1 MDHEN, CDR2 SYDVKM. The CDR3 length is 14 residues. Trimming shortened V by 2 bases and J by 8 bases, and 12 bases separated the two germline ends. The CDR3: CASSLMGSGEKLFF. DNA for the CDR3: TGTGCCAGCAGTTTAATGGGGTCCGGCGAAAAACTGTTTTTT. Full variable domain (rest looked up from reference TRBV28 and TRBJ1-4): DVKVTQSSRYLVKRTGEKVFLECVQDMDHENMFWYRQDPGLGLRLIYFSYDVKMKEKGDIPEGYSVSREKKERFSLILESASTNQTSMYLCASSLMGSGEKLFFGSGTQLSVL.

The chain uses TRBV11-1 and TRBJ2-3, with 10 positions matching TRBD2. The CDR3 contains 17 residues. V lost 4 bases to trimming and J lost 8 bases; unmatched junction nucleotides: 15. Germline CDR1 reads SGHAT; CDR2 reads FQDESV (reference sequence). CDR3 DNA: TGTGCCAGCAGCTCGCTAAGCCTAGCGGGAGTATCGGGTACGCAGTATTTT. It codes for CASSSLSLAGVSGTQYF.

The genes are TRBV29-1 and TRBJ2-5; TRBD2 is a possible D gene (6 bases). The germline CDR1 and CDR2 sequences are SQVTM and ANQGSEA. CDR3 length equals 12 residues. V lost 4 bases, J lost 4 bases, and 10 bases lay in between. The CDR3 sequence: CSVGREGETQYF. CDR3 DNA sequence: TGCAGCGTTGGGAGGGAAGGAGAGACCCAGTACTTC.

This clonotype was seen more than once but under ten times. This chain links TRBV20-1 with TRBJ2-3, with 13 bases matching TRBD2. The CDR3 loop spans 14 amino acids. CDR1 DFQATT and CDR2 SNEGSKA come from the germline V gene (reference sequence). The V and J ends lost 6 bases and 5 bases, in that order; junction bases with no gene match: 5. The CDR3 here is CSAGLAGMVDTQYF. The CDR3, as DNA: TGCAGTGCGGGACTAGCGGGGATGGTAGATACGCAGTATTTT.

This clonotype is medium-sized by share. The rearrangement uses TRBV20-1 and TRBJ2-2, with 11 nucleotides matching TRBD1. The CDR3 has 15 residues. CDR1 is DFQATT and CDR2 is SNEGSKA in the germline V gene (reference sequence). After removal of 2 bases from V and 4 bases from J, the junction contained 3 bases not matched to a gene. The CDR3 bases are TGCAGTGCTAGACTGGACAGGGGGCGCACCGGGGAGCTGTTTTTT. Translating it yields CSARLDRGRTGELFF.

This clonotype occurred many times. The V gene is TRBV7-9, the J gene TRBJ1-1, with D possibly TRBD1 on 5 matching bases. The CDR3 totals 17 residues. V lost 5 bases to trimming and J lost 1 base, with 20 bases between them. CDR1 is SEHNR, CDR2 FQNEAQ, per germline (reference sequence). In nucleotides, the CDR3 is TGTGCCAGCAGCCCGCTCCGCCGGGGGGAGGCGAACACTGAAGCTTTCTTT. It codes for CASSPLRRGEANTEAFF.

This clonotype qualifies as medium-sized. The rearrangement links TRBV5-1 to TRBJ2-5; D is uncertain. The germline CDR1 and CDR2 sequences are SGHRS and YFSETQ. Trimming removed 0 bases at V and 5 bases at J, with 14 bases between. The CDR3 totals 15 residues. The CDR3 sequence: CASSLEGLSVETQYF. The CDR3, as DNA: TGCGCCAGCAGCTTGGAAGGGCTCTCGGTGGAGACCCAGTACTTC.

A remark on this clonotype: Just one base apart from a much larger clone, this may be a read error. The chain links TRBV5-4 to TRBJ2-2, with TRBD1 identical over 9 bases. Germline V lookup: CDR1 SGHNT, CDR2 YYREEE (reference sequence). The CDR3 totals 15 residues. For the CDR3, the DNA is TGTGCCTGCAGCTTGGACAGGGGAGAAACCGGGGAGCTGTTTTTT. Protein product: CACSLDRGETGELFF.

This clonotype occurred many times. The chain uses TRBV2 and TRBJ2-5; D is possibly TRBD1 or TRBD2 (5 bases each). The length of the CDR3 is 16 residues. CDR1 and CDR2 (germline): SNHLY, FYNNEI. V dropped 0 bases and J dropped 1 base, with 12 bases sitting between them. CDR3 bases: TGTGCCAGCAGTGAAGCTGGGACGGAGGTCCAAGAGACCCAGTACTTC. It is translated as CASSEAGTEVQETQYF.

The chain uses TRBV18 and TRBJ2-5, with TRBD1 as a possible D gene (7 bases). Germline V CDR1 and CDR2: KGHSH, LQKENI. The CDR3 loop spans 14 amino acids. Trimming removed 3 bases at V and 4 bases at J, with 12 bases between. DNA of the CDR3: TGTGCCAGCTCACCTTGGCAGGGGGGAGAGACCCAGTACTTC. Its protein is CASSPWQGGETQYF.

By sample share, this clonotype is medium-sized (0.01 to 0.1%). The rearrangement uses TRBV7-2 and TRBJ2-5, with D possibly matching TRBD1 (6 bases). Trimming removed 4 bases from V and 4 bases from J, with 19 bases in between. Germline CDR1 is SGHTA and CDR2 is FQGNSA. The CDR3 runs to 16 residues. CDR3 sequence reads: CASSSRTSGVGETQYF. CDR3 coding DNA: TGTGCCAGCAGCTCGAGGACATCAGGGGTAGGAGAGACCCAGTACTTC.

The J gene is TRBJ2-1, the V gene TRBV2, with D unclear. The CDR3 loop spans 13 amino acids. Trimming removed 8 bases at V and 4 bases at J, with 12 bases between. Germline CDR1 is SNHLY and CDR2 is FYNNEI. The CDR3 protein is CASASPNYNEQFF. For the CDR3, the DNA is TGTGCCAGCGCATCCCCCAATTACAATGAGCAGTTCTTC.

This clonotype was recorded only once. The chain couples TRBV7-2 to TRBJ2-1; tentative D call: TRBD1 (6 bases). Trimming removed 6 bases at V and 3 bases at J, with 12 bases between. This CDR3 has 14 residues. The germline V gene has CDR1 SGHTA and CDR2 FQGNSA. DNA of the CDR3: TGTGCCAGCAGTTACAGGGTCAACTACAATGAGCAGTTCTTC. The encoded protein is CASSYRVNYNEQFF.

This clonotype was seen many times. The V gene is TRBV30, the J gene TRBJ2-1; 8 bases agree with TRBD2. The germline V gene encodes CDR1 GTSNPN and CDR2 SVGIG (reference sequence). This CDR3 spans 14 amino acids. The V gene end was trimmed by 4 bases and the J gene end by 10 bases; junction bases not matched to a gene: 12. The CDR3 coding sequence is TGTGCCTGGAAGTACCAGCGGGAGCAATTCGAGCAGTTCTTC. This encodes CAWKYQREQFEQFF.

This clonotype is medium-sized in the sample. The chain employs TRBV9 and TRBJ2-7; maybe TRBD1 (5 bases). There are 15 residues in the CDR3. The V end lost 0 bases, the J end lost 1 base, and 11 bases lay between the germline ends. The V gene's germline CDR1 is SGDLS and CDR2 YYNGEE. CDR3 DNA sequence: TGTGCCAGCAGCGTAGGCAGGACAAGTTCCTACGAGCAGTACTTC. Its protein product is CASSVGRTSSYEQYF.

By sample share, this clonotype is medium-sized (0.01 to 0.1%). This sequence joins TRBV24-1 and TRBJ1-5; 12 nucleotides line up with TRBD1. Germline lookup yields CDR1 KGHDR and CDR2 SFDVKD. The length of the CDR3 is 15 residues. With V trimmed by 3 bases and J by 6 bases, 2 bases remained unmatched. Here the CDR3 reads CATSDGTGGVQPQHF. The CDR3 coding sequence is TGTGCCACCAGTGATGGGACAGGGGGCGTTCAGCCCCAGCATTTT.